The clone carrying this T cell receptor (beta chain) has more than one count but fewer than ten. Its antigen is unknown. Germline CDR1 is SGHVS and CDR2 is FQNEAQ. The CDR3 has 13 residues. The germline V and J ends were trimmed by 0 bases and 5 bases, with 6 bases remaining between them. The protocol was immunoSEQ multiplex PCR, while the TCRdb copy is restricted to in-frame clones and leaves out a portion. This table holds roughly 92,000 clones, about 90% found once. This sample is part of a study of OX40 agonist ivuxolimab in advanced cancers. For the study at large: Patients were treated with ivuxolimab, an agonistic anti-OX40 (CD134) antibody.

The timepoints at which blood was sampled were baseline, cycle 4 day 1, and cycle 7 day 1. Regarding the study as a whole: It was also the case that some nonresponders had low normalized T-cell clonal expansion. Clones of CD4+ and CD8+ blood T cells grew by week 6 at doses of 0.1 to 3.0 mg/kg.

The material was CD4+ or CD8+ T cells sorted from blood, obtained in a trial of the OX40 agonist ivuxolimab. This chain joins TRBV7-8 and TRBJ2-3; D is unresolved. The sequence was collected from an adult with an advanced solid tumor such as melanoma, head and neck, liver or kidney cancer. Here the CDR3 reads CASSLATLDTQYF. CDR3 nucleotides: TGTGCCAGCAGCTTAGCGACGTTAGATACGCAGTATTTT.